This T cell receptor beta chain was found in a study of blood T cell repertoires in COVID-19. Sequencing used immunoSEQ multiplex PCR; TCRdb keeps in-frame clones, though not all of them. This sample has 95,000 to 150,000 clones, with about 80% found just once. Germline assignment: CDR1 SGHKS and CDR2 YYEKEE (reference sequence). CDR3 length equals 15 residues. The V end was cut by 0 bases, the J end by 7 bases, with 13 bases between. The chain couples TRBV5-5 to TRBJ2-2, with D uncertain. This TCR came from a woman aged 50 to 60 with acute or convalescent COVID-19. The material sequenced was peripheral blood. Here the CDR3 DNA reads TGTGCCAGCAGCTTGGCCCTATCTAAAAACGGGGAGCTGTTTTTT. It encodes CASSLALSKNGELFF. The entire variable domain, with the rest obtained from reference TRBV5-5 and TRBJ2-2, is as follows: DAGVTQSPTHLIKTRGQQVTLRCSPISGHKSVSWYQQVLGQGPQFIFQYYEKEERGRGNFPDRFSARQFPNYSSELNVNALLLGDSALYLCASSLALSKNGELFFGEGSRLTVL.